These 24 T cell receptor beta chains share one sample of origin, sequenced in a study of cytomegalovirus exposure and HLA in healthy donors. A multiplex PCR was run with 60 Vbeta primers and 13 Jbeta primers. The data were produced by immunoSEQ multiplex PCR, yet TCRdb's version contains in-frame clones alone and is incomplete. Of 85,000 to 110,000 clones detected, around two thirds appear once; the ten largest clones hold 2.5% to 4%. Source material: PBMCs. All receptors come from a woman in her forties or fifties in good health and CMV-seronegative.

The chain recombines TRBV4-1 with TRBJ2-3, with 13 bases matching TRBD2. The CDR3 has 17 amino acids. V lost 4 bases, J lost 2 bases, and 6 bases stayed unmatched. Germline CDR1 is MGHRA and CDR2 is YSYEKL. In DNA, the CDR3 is TGCGCCAGCAGCCTATACGGACTAGCGGGGGACACAGATACGCAGTATTTT. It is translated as CASSLYGLAGDTDTQYF.

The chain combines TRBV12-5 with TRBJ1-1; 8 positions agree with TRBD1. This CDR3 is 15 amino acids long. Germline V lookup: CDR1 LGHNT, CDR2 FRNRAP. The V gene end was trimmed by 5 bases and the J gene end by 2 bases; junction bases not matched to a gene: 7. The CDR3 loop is CASGDRGLENTEAFF. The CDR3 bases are TGTGCTAGTGGTGACAGGGGTTTGGAAAACACTGAAGCTTTCTTT.

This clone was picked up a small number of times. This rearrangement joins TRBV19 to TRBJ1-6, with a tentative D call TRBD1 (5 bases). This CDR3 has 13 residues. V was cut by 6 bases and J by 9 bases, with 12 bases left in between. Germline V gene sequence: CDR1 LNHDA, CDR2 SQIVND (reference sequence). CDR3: CASSRTRASPLHF. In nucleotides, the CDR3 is TGTGCCAGTAGCAGAACCAGGGCTTCACCCCTCCACTTT.

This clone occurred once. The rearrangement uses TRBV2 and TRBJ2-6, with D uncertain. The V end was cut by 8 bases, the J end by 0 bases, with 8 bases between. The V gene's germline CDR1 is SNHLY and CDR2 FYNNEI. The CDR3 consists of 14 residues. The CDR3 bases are TGTGCCAGCTCAAGGAGCTCTGGGGCCAACGTCCTGACTTTC. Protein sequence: CASSRSSGANVLTF.

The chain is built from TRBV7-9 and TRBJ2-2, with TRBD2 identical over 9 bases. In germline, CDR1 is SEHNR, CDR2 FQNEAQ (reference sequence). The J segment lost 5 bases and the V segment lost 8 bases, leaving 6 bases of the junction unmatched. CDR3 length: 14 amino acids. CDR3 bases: TGTGCCAGCGGCGGACTAGCGAGGACCGGGGAGCTGTTTTTT. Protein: CASGGLARTGELFF.

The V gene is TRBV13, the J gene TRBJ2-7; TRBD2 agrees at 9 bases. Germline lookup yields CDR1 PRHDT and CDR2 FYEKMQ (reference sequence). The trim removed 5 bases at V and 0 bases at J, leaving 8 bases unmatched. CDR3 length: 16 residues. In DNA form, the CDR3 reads TGTGCCAGCAGCGCATTAGCGGGAGAGATCTCCTACGAGCAGTACTTC. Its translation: CASSALAGEISYEQYF. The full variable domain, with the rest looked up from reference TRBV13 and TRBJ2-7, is AAGVIQSPRHLIKEKRETATLKCYPIPRHDTVYWYQQGPGQDPQFLISFYEKMQSDKGSIPDRFSAQQFSDYHSELNMSSLELGDSALYFCASSALAGEISYEQYFGPGTRLTVT.

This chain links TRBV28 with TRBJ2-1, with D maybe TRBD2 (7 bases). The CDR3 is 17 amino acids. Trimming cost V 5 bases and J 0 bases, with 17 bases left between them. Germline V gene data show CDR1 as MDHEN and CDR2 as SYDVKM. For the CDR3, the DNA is TGTGCCAGCAGTACCGAAGGTAGGGGGGGCTCCTACAATGAGCAGTTCTTC. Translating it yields CASSTEGRGGSYNEQFF.

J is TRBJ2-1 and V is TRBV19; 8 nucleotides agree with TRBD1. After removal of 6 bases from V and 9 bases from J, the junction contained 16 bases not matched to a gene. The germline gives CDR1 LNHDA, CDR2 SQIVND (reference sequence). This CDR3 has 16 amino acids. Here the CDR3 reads CASSTRQGKGPGEQFF. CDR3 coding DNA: TGTGCCAGTAGCACACGACAGGGGAAAGGGCCAGGTGAGCAGTTCTTC.

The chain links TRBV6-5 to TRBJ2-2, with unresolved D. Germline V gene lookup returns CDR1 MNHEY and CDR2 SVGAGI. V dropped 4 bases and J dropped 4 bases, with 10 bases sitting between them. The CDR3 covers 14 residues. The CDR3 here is CASSFGRSTGELFF. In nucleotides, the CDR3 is TGTGCCAGCAGTTTCGGTAGATCCACCGGGGAGCTGTTTTTT.

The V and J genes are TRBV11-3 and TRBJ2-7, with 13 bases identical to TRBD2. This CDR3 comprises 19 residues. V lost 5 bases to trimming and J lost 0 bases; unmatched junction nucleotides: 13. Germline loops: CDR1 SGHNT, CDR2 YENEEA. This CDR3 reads CASSRGVGLAGARSYEQYF. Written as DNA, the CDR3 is TGTGCCAGCAGCCGGGGGGTAGGACTAGCGGGAGCCCGCTCCTACGAGCAGTACTTC.

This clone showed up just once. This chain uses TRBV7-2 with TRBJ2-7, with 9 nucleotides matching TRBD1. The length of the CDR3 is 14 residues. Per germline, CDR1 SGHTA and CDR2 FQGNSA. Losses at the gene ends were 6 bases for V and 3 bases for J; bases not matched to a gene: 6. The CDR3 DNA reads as TGTGCCAGCAGGACGGGACAGGGAGACTACGAGCAGTACTTC. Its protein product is CASRTGQGDYEQYF.

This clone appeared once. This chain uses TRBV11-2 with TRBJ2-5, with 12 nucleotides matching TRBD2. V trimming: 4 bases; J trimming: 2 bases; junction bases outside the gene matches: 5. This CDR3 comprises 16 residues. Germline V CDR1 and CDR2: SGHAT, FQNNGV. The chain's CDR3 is CASSYTSGGRQETQYF. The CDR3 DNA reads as TGTGCCAGCAGCTATACTAGCGGGGGGCGTCAAGAGACCCAGTACTTC.

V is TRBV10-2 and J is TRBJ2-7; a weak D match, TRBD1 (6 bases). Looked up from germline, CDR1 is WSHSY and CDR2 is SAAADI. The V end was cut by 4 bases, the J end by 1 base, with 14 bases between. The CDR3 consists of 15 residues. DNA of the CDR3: TGCGCCAGCAGTGTCTTGGGGACACGATCCTACGAGCAGTACTTC. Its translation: CASSVLGTRSYEQYF.

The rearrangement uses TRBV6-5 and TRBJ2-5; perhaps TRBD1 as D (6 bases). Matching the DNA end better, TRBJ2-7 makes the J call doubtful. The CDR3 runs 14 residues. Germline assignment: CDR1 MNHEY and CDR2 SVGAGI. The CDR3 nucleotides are TGTGCCAGCAGTGTGGACAGATACTCCTACGAGCAGTACTTC. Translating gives CASSVDRYSYEQYF.

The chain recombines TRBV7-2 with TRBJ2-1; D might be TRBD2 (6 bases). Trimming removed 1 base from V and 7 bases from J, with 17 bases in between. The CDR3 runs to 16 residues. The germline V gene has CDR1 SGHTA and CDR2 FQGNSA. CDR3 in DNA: TGTGCCAGCAGCTTAGTTTTCCAAGCGGGCGCTAATGAGCAGTTCTTC. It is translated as CASSLVFQAGANEQFF.

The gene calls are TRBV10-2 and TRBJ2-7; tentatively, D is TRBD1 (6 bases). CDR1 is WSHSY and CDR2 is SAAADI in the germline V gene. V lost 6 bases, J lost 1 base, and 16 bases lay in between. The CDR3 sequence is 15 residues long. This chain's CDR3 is CASRERGQMSYEQYF. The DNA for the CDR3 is TGCGCCAGCAGGGAGAGAGGACAGATGTCCTACGAGCAGTACTTC.

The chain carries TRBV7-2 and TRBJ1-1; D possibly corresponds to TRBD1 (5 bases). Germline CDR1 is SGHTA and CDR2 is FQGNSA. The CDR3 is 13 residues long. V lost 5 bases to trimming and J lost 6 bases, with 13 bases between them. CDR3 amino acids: CASSVQVSAEAFF. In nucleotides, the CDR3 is TGTGCCAGCAGCGTACAGGTTTCTGCTGAAGCTTTCTTT.

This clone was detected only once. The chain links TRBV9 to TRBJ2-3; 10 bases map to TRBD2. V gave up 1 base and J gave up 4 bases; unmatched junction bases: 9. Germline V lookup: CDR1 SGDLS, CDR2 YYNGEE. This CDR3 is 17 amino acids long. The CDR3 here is CASSVIGAGGPPDTQYF. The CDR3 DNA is TGTGCCAGCAGCGTAATTGGAGCGGGAGGGCCTCCAGATACGCAGTATTTT.

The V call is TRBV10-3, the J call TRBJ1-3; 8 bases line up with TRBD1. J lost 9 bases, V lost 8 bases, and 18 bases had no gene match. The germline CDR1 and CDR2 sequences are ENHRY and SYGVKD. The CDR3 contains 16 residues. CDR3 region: CAIGWTGTISGGTIYF. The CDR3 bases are TGTGCCATCGGGTGGACAGGGACTATCTCTGGAGGCACCATATATTTT.

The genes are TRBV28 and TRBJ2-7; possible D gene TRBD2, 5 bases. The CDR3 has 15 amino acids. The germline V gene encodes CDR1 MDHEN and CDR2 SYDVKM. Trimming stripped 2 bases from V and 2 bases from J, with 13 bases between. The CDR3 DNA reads TGTGCCAGCAGTTTAATACAGTTCGGGGCCTACGAGCAGTACTTC. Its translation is CASSLIQFGAYEQYF.

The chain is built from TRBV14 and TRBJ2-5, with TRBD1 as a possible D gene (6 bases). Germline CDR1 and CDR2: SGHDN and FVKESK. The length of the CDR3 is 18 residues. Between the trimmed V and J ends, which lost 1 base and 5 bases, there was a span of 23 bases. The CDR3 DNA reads TGTGCCAGCAGCCAAGTCTCACAAAGCTGGCCTCAGGGGGAGACCCAGTACTTC. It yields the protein CASSQVSQSWPQGETQYF.

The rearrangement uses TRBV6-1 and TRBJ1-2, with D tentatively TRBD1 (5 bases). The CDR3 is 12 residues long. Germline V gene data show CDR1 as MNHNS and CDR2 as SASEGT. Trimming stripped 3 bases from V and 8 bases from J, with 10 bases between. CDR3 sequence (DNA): TGTGCCAGCAGTGACGACGGGGGGGGCTACACCTTC. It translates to CASSDDGGGYTF.

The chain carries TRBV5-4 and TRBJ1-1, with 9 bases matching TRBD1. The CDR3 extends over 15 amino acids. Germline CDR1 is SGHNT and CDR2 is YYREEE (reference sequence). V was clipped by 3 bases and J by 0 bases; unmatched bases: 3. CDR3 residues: CASSSTGGLNTEAFF. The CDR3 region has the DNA TGTGCCAGCAGCTCAACAGGGGGCCTGAACACTGAAGCTTTCTTT.

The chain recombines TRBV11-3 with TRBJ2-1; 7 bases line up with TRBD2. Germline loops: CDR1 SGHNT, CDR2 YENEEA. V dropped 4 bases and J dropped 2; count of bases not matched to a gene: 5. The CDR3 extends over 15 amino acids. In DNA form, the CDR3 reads TGTGCCAGCAGCTCTGGGCTAGCGGCCTACAATGAGCAGTTCTTC. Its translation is CASSSGLAAYNEQFF. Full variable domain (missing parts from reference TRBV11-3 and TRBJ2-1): EAGVVQSPRYKIIEKKQPVAFWCNPISGHNTLYWYLQNLGQGPELLIRYENEEAVDDSQLPKDRFSAERLKGVDSTLKIQPAELGDSAVYLCASSSGLAAYNEQFFGPGTRLTVL.